This TCR beta chain was observed in a study of blood T cell repertoires in COVID-19. For the study at large: Some COVID-19 samples were acute and others convalescent; all came from the United States, Italy and Spain. The cDNA or gDNA used as material had been derived from T cells, B-cell-depleted T cells, or PBMCs.

Trimming took 3 bases from V and 2 from J, leaving 12 bases between them. Germline assignment: CDR1 SGDLS and CDR2 YYNGEE. This CDR3 comprises 15 residues. In the authors' methods: Reference gene primers were amplified, and this amplification served to estimate nucleated cell counts. The method was immunoSEQ multiplex PCR; TCRdb's version includes in-frame clones alone and lacks a portion of them. The D gene and trimming were derived from the DNA, and the V and J assignments and clone size from that table. The sample includes 80,000 or so clones, approximately 80% of them seen just once. The sample comprised peripheral blood. The sequence derives from a human donor in a cohort sampled during active COVID-19. This rearrangement joins TRBV9 to TRBJ2-1; D is unresolved. Here the CDR3 DNA reads TGTGCCAGCAGCGCGGGTCCTTATACCTACAATGAGCAGTTCTTC. Protein: CASSAGPYTYNEQFF. The complete variable domain, with remaining parts taken from reference TRBV9 and TRBJ2-1, reads DSGVTQTPKHLITATGQRVTLRCSPRSGDLSVYWYQQSLDQGLQFLIQYYNGEERAKGNILERFSAQQFPDLHSELNLSSLELGDSALYFCASSAGPYTYNEQFFGPGTRLTVL.